This T cell receptor (beta chain) was sequenced for a study of T cells in Graves' hyperthyroidism and ophthalmopathy. Study-wide findings and caveats: Among thyroid clonotypes expanded above 0.001, most also appeared in blood. Median prediction lead before ophthalmopathy onset was 6 to 8 months with the model.

TCR beta CDR3 sequences were amplified from RNA transcripts. HTBI primers were employed in a first-round RT-PCR of the TCR CDR3. TCRdb recomputed calls from the multiplex PCR reads with MiXCR, one row per CDR3 protein. The sample comprises around 760,000 distinct CDR3 sequences, just over 35% of which are singletons, and around a third rests with the top ten. Orbital computed tomography, thyroid ultrasound, serum thyroxine and TRAb, and clinical symptoms together informed the diagnoses. It was 8 to 10 ml of fresh peripheral blood that supplied the PBMCs. This clonotype was recorded at least ten times. Its antigen is currently unknown. Germline V gene sequence: CDR1 SEHNR, CDR2 FQNEAQ (reference sequence). The CDR3 extends over 16 amino acids. The V end lost 4 bases, the J end lost 0 bases, and 15 bases lay between the germline ends.

V and J are TRBV7-9 and TRBJ1-2; D may be TRBD1 (5 bases). Sequencing was carried out using blood. The receptor was isolated from a woman aged 40-49 years with Graves' hyperthyroidism. DNA of the CDR3: TGTGCCAGCAGCTCCATCAAAGGACAAACTAACTATGGCTACACCTTC. Amino acid sequence: CASSSIKGQTNYGYTF.